Shown below are 20 T cell receptor beta chains from a single sample sequenced in a study of identical twins. TCRdb reprocessed the 5' RACE reads with MiXCR, giving one entry per CDR3 protein. Of some 1,700,000 distinct CDR3 sequences detected, less than 35% appear once; the ten largest clones hold 0.25% to 0.3%. Sequenced material: cord blood. These receptor sequences come from a newborn girl in good health.

V and J are TRBV2 and TRBJ1-1; D possibly corresponds to TRBD1 (5 bases). Germline CDR1 reads SNHLY; CDR2 reads FYNNEI. The CDR3 contains 10 residues. Trimming removed 10 bases at V and 10 bases at J, with 13 bases between. This CDR3 is CANLNGGAFF. The CDR3, as DNA: TGTGCCAACCTTAACGGGGGAGCTTTCTTT.

This clonotype appeared many times. One junction end does not reproduce the germline sequence, and a read error may be involved. The chain recombines TRBV5-1 with TRBJ2-7; D possibly uses TRBD1 or TRBD2 (5 bases each). The CDR3 extends over 14 amino acids. The germline V gene encodes CDR1 SGHRS and CDR2 YFSETQ. This CDR3 is CASSLGPSSYEQYF. The CDR3 nucleotides are TGTGCCAGCAGCTTGGGACCGAGCTCCTACGAGCAGTACTTC.

The chain has TRBV28 and TRBJ1-4; TRBD1 agrees at 9 bases. V shed 3 bases and J 8 bases; nucleotides not matched to a gene: 10. The germline V gene has CDR1 MDHEN and CDR2 SYDVKM. CDR3 length equals 16 residues. This CDR3 is CASSFPSGTGIEKLFF. The CDR3 DNA is TGTGCCAGCAGTTTCCCTTCCGGGACAGGGATCGAAAAACTGTTTTTT.

The sample holds a few counts of this clonotype. The V call is TRBV7-2, the J call TRBJ2-1; 14 bases match TRBD2. CDR1 and CDR2 (germline): SGHTA, FQGNSA. J was trimmed by 9 bases and V by 1 base; bases with no gene match: 5. The CDR3 length is 16 residues. CDR3 region: CASSLGGLAGDSEQFF. CDR3 bases: TGTGCCAGCAGCTTAGGGGGACTAGCGGGGGACAGTGAGCAGTTCTTC.

This clonotype was seen a few times. This sequence joins TRBV5-1 and TRBJ2-5, with 8 bases fitting TRBD2. V shed 2 bases, J shed 11 bases, and the junction held 14 bases outside the gene matches. This CDR3 comprises 15 residues. CDR1 and CDR2 (germline): SGHRS, YFSETQ. Written as DNA, the CDR3 is TGCGCCAGCAGCTTTTCGGGAGGGTATTTCAATGAGCAGTACTTC. Encoded protein: CASSFSGGYFNEQYF.

This clonotype has more than one count but fewer than ten. The genes are TRBV7-2 and TRBJ2-5; 8 bases fit TRBD2. CDR1 is SGHTA, CDR2 FQGNSA, per germline. J was trimmed by 3 bases and V by 5 bases; bases with no gene match: 11. CDR3 length: 16 residues. The CDR3 is CASSRLLGGGKETQYF. The CDR3 DNA reads as TGTGCCAGCAGCCGATTACTAGGCGGGGGGAAAGAGACCCAGTACTTC.

With regard to this clonotype: A much larger clone lies a single base off, so this may be a read error. The chain recombines TRBV4-1 with TRBJ2-4, with a possible D match to TRBD1 (6 bases). The V and J ends lost 4 bases and 6 bases respectively, with 16 bases between them. This CDR3 is built from 15 residues. Germline V CDR1 and CDR2: MGHRA, YSYEKL. DNA for the CDR3: TGCGCCAGCAGCCGAGGGACACCTCCTTCAAACATTCAGTACTTC. This gives the protein CASSRGTPPSNIQYF.

V is TRBV9 and J is TRBJ2-4; D is undetermined. Per germline, CDR1 SGDLS and CDR2 YYNGEE. The V end lost 0 bases, the J end lost 13 bases, and 14 bases lay between the germline ends. This CDR3 has 13 residues. The CDR3 sequence: CASSVAPLGEQYF. DNA for the CDR3: TGTGCCAGCAGCGTAGCCCCGTTGGGTGAGCAGTACTTC.

The chain carries TRBV7-2 and TRBJ2-7; 8 bases are a match to TRBD1. After removal of 6 bases from V and 6 bases from J, the junction contained 4 bases not matched to a gene. There are 12 residues in the CDR3. Germline V gene data show CDR1 as SGHTA and CDR2 as FQGNSA. The CDR3 loop is CASSAGGGEQYF. CDR3 nucleotide sequence: TGTGCCAGCAGTGCAGGGGGCGGCGAGCAGTACTTC.

The table lists this clonotype with a few counts. This chain links TRBV20-1 with TRBJ2-2; 8 nucleotides align to TRBD2. The ends lost 3 bases at V and 5 bases at J; junction bases unmatched: 8. The CDR3 consists of 15 residues. Germline values: CDR1 DFQATT, CDR2 SNEGSKA (reference sequence). The CDR3 nucleotides are TGCAGTGCTAGGATAGCGGGGCAGAATACCGGGGAGCTGTTTTTT. Its translation: CSARIAGQNTGELFF.

CDR3 DNA sequence: TGTGCCAGCAGTCTTCGGACAGGATATTCACCCCTCCACTTT. Translation: CASSLRTGYSPLHF. The V and J genes are TRBV25-1 and TRBJ1-6; 7 positions match TRBD1. After removal of 5 bases from V and 8 bases from J, the junction contained 6 bases not matched to a gene. This CDR3 is 14 amino acids long. CDR1 and CDR2 (germline): MGHDK, SYGVNS.

The chain recombines TRBV29-1 with TRBJ2-3; 8 bases agree with TRBD1. Germline CDR1 and CDR2: SQVTM and ANQGSEA. V lost 6 bases and J lost 2; bases outside the gene matches: 7. The CDR3 length is 14 residues. The CDR3 nucleotides read TGCAGCGTGGACTCGACAGGGGCCACAGATACGCAGTATTTT. It encodes CSVDSTGATDTQYF.

The V call is TRBV5-8, the J call TRBJ1-5, with TRBD1 matching 9 bases. Germline-derived CDR1 and CDR2 are SGHTS and YDEGEE. The V gene end was trimmed by 5 bases and the J gene end by 4 bases; junction bases not matched to a gene: 10. This CDR3 region has 16 residues. The CDR3 nucleotides are TGTGCCAGCAGGAGAAGGGGACAGGGTCCGAATCAGCCCCAGCATTTT. This translates into CASRRRGQGPNQPQHF.

This clonotype appeared a few times. The chain uses TRBV2 and TRBJ1-6; 7 positions agree with TRBD1. CDR1 SNHLY and CDR2 FYNNEI come from the germline V gene. There are 14 residues in the CDR3. With V trimmed by 5 bases and J by 6 bases, 4 bases remained unmatched. The CDR3 spells CASSIRDSNSPLHF. The CDR3 coding sequence is TGTGCCAGCAGTATCCGGGACAGTAATTCACCCCTCCACTTT.

The gene calls are TRBV27 and TRBJ2-4, with 16 bases identical to TRBD2. Germline V lookup: CDR1 MNHEY, CDR2 SMNVEV (reference sequence). The trim removed 6 bases at V and 7 bases at J, leaving 15 bases unmatched. The CDR3 sequence is 19 residues long. CDR3 loop: CASSPAPGTSGGARNIQYF. The CDR3 nucleotides read TGTGCCAGCAGCCCAGCCCCCGGGACTAGCGGGGGGGCACGGAACATTCAGTACTTC.

This clonotype occurred many times. The rearrangement links TRBV7-2 to TRBJ2-3, with D unclear. CDR1 SGHTA and CDR2 FQGNSA come from the germline V gene. The V and J ends lost 4 bases and 0 bases respectively, with 8 bases between them. The CDR3 is 14 amino acids. CDR3 sequence: CASSSILSTDTQYF. In nucleotides, the CDR3 is TGTGCCAGCAGCTCAATACTGAGCACAGATACGCAGTATTTT.

A single count supports this clonotype. The chain carries TRBV3-1 and TRBJ1-6; 10 bases agree with TRBD1. Germline values: CDR1 LGHDT, CDR2 YNNKEL (reference sequence). This CDR3 comprises 15 residues. The V gene end was trimmed by 1 base and the J gene end by 8 bases; junction bases not matched to a gene: 2. CDR3 nucleotides: TGTGCCAGCAGCCAAGGACAGGGGGCGTATTCACCCCTCCACTTT. Protein product: CASSQGQGAYSPLHF.

This clonotype came up once. The chain combines TRBV21-1 with TRBJ1-5; the DNA was not compared with TRBD1, the D call given in the table. TRBV21-1 is reported as a pseudogene. The CDR3 has 15 amino acids. Here the CDR3 DNA reads TGTGCCAGCAGCCTACAGGGCAGGGGGCGAGAGCCCCAGCATTTT. It encodes CASSLQGRGREPQHF.

With regard to this clonotype: Here the CDR3 omits its conserved ending phenylalanine or tryptophan, so a read error is the likely source. The rearrangement links TRBV30 to TRBJ2-7; D perhaps matches TRBD2 (6 bases). Germline V gives CDR1 GTSNPN, CDR2 SVGIG (reference sequence). CDR3 length: 11 amino acids. Trimming removed 8 bases at V and 0 bases at J, with 8 bases between. The CDR3 DNA sequence: TGTGCCGGGACTTTCTCCTACGAGCAGTACCTC. Encoded protein: CAGTFSYEQYL.

This chain joins TRBV6-2 or TRBV6-3 and TRBJ1-2; D may be TRBD1 (6 bases). V lost 6 bases, J lost 4 bases, and 12 bases lay in between. CDR1 and CDR2 (germline): MNHEY, SVGEGT. The CDR3 contains 13 residues. The CDR3 here is CASRQGTFYGYTF. The CDR3, as DNA: TGTGCCAGCAGACAGGGAACCTTCTATGGCTACACCTTC.